Each of the 9 T cell receptor beta chains below was sequenced from the same sample in a study of shared clonotypes between healthy human individuals. Repertoires were generated with immunoSEQ multiplex PCR, while TCRdb's copy carries only in-frame clones and drops some. The table has roughly 2.5 million clones, more than 80% seen once; the top ten hold roughly 0.15%. Material: naive CD4+ T cells sorted from blood. Indicated subset: CD45RA+ positively selected. The receptor source for this set is a man aged 18 to 29 in good health.

V gene TRBV30 combines with J gene TRBJ2-2; D may be TRBD2 (6 bases). V shed 5 bases and J shed 2 bases, with 12 bases lying between them. Per the germline V gene, CDR1 is GTSNPN and CDR2 is SVGIG (reference sequence). CDR3 length: 14 residues. Written as DNA, the CDR3 is TGTGCCTGGTCGGCGGGGATAAACACCGGGGAGCTGTTTTTT. It is translated as CAWSAGINTGELFF.

This clone was counted between two and nine times. The V and J genes are TRBV7-3 and TRBJ1-1; TRBD1 matches 8 bases. Germline loops: CDR1 SGHTA, CDR2 FQGTGA. V gave up 5 bases and J gave up 2 bases; unmatched junction bases: 7. This CDR3 region has 15 residues. The chain's CDR3 is CASSPSGGRNTEAFF. The CDR3 DNA follows: TGTGCCAGCAGCCCCTCAGGGGGCCGAAACACTGAAGCTTTCTTT.

Note on this clone: The sample contains more than one DNA sequence encoding this CDR3. The chain carries TRBV30 and TRBJ2-7; weak D call: TRBD2 (5 bases). CDR1 is GTSNPN, CDR2 SVGIG, per germline (reference sequence). Between the trimmed V and J ends, which lost 8 bases and 4 bases, there was a span of 24 bases. This CDR3 region has 15 residues. The CDR3 sequence: CATKPRRLLDYEQYF. In DNA, the CDR3 is TGTGCCACCAAGCCCCGGAGACTACTGGATTACGAGCAGTACTTC.

This chain uses TRBV15 with TRBJ1-5; 8 bases are shared with TRBD1. After removal of 0 bases from V and 1 base from J, the junction contained 23 bases not matched to a gene. Germline V gene data show CDR1 as LNHNV and CDR2 as YYDKDF (reference sequence). This CDR3 region has 23 residues. CDR3: CATSRDYGLEWTGSAQSNQPQHF. Written as DNA, the CDR3 is TGTGCCACCAGCAGAGATTACGGGCTTGAATGGACAGGGTCAGCACAGAGCAATCAGCCCCAGCATTTT.

The rearrangement uses TRBV7-9 and TRBJ2-7; TRBD2 aligns across 8 bases. The CDR3 has 15 amino acids. Germline V gene sequence: CDR1 SEHNR, CDR2 FQNEAQ (reference sequence). The V segment lost 1 base and the J segment 6 bases; nucleotides outside the gene matches: 8. CDR3 nucleotide sequence: TGTGCCAGCAGCTTAGAAGGGACTAGTTTCAGCGAGCAGTACTTC. This translates into CASSLEGTSFSEQYF.

V is TRBV5-4 and J is TRBJ1-4; D is uncertain. Looked up from germline, CDR1 is SGHNT and CDR2 is YYREEE (reference sequence). Between the trimmed V and J ends, which lost 2 bases and 3 bases, there was a span of 11 bases. This CDR3 is 15 amino acids long. In DNA, the CDR3 is TGTGCCAGCAGCTTCGGCCAGCAGTCTAATGAAAAACTGTTTTTT. It translates to CASSFGQQSNEKLFF.

As to this clone: This specimen includes other DNA sequences encoding the same CDR3. J is TRBJ2-7 and V is TRBV5-1; no reliable D call. CDR1 is SGHRS, CDR2 YFSETQ, per germline. CDR3 length: 11 residues. V lost 0 bases and J 7 bases, leaving 5 bases between the germline ends. CDR3 amino acids: CASSLGLEQYF. For the CDR3, the DNA is TGCGCCAGCAGCTTGGGGCTGGAGCAGTACTTC.

The chain recombines TRBV5-1 with TRBJ2-1, with D perhaps TRBD1 (6 bases). V was pared by 4 bases and J by 0 bases, with 14 bases between. Germline assignment: CDR1 SGHRS and CDR2 YFSETQ. The CDR3 runs to 16 residues. CDR3 sequence: CASSVNDRSSYNEQFF. CDR3 DNA sequence: TGCGCCAGCAGCGTCAATGACAGGAGCTCCTACAATGAGCAGTTCTTC. Full variable domain (remainder filled in from reference TRBV5-1 and TRBJ2-1): KAGVTQTPRYLIKTRGQQVTLSCSPISGHRSVSWYQQTPGQGLQFLFEYFSETQRNKGNFPGRFSGRQFSNSRSEMNVSTLELGDSALYLCASSVNDRSSYNEQFFGPGTRLTVL.

DNA for the CDR3: TGTGCCAGCAGCCGCACCGGGACAGGCACCTACGAGCAGTACTTC. This encodes CASSRTGTGTYEQYF. The chain joins TRBV27 to TRBJ2-7; TRBD1 matches 8 bases. The germline V gene encodes CDR1 MNHEY and CDR2 SMNVEV (reference sequence). The CDR3 loop spans 15 amino acids. The trim removed 6 bases at V and 2 bases at J, leaving 9 bases unmatched.